The T cell receptor (beta chain) described here comes from a study of persistence of HIV-infected CD4 T cells. The study's findings and limits: The rare CMV-responding cells with HIV-1 proviruses were not separately TCR-sequenced.

The stimulus was lysate of CMV-infected fibroblasts, around 10 ug/mL. CD40L/CD69 double-negative CD45RO-high memory CD4+ T cells were collected. V dropped 5 bases and J dropped 6; count of bases not matched to a gene: 4. Germline V gene lookup returns CDR1 SGHNT and CDR2 YYREEE (reference sequence). The CDR3 is made up of 13 amino acids. Sequencing used immunoSEQ version 4 in survey mode. TCRdb's table, derived via immunoSEQ multiplex PCR, lists solely in-frame clones and lacks some. The sample consists of tens of thousands of clones, around 76% of them appearing once. Comments on this clone: What it recognizes is unknown.

The specimen comprised CD4+ T cells sorted from PBMCs after roughly 18-hour stimulation, sampled from a patient who received antiretroviral therapy. V is TRBV5-4 and J is TRBJ1-4; 7 bases match TRBD1. The TCR originated in an adult woman with HIV who was CMV-seropositive. CDR3: CASSRGRDEKLFF. The CDR3 bases are TGTGCCAGCAGTAGGGGGCGGGATGAAAAACTGTTTTTT.